The clone carrying this T cell receptor (beta chain) came up a few times. Its specificity is not known. This entry belongs to a study of CD8 T cells in ankylosing spondylitis. Study-wide points: Some motif variants were previously reported in reactive arthritis synovial fluid and blood. The authors reported significant enrichment of disease-linked clones in matched ankylosing spondylitis synovial fluid. Seven or eight highly homologous variants made up a TCR beta motif, and this motif appeared characteristic of ankylosing spondylitis blood. A CD8+ phenotype characterized the disease-linked clones, which were relatively rare in peripheral blood.

Molecular-barcoded quantitative 5'-RACE produced these TCR beta libraries. One entry per CDR3 protein results from TCRdb running MiXCR on the 5' RACE reads. The data contain hundreds of thousands of distinct CDR3 sequences, roughly a quarter of them singletons. The CDR3 sequence is 13 residues long. The germline V gene encodes CDR1 DFQATT and CDR2 SNEGSKA (reference sequence). Trimming took off 5 bases at V and 0 bases at J, with 10 bases between the two ends. Source material: blood, either unsorted or a sorted T cell fraction (not recorded which). The TCR was taken from a male donor with ankylosing spondylitis. The chain carries TRBV20-1 and TRBJ1-1; D may be TRBD1 (5 bases). Written as DNA, the CDR3 is TGCAGTGCTGCTCGAGGGGTGAACACTGAAGCTTTCTTT. It encodes CSAARGVNTEAFF.